The T cell receptor beta chain under discussion was sequenced for a study of a mutant IDH1 vaccine in newly diagnosed glioma (dated by TCRdb to 2020 to 2023). With regard to the full study: Patients were given eight vaccinations, in weeks 1, 3, 5, 7, 11, 15, 19 and 23, which matched visits V03 through V10. Vaccination began 4-6 weeks after radiotherapy alone, or alongside temozolomide cycles in the chemotherapy-containing groups. Of the approximately 30 treated patients, roughly 60% were male and about 38% were female, and the mean age was 40.4 years. Before enrollment, most patients had been given radiochemotherapy with temozolomide as standard therapy, while the rest had received either radiotherapy alone or temozolomide alone. Peripheral blood samples were drawn at six visits, namely V03 (baseline), V05, V07, V10, V12 and V13. Longitudinal TCRB deep sequencing was done for 25 to 30 treated patients, wherever samples were available for exploratory analyses.

In the case of this clone: The clone's antigen remains unknown. Base qualities are missing; no much larger clone stands one base away.

The library relied on the immunoSEQ multiplex PCR assay. The hsTCRB Kit was used according to the manufacturer's protocol to amplify rearranged TCR beta chain sequences. An Illumina MiSeq was used to sequence the TCRB libraries. Per the authors' processing: The proprietary platform of the kit vendor was used for demultiplexing, trimming and gene mapping. TCRdb's version of the immuneACCESS table is confined to in-frame rearrangements and falls short of the full clone set. An unresolved V gene accounts for under half of the shortfall where checked; the remainder is of unknown origin. That table furnishes V, J and clone size, whereas the DNA furnished D and trimming. Counted in this sample were roughly 74,000 clones; 70% to 90% of them appeared once. Approximately 2.3% of the sample is in the top ten clones. Summary of the overall study and its limitations: Changes in the top peripheral T cell clonotypes picked up by TCRB sequencing did not appear to be linked to pseudoprogression. Selection of PBMC samples for TCRB deep sequencing was based on availability. According to the authors, sample limitations meant that analyses of patient blood samples could not be reproduced. Immune responses induced by the vaccine were seen in 90% to 95% of patients across multiple MHC alleles.

As encoded in the germline V gene (reference sequence), CDR1 is SGHNT while CDR2 is YYREEE. V loses 0 bases of germline sequence and J loses 1 base, and the interval between the two ends is 4 bases. From the cysteine up to the phenylalanine, the CDR3 has a length of 14 residues. The only DNA kept is the CDR3, 42 bases in frame from the first base. The sample's time point label, in plain terms: week 23, last vaccination. Every vaccine dose consisted of 300 ug of a 20-mer mutant IDH1 peptide in Montanide, administered subcutaneously together with topical imiquimod. Newly diagnosed WHO grade 3 or 4 IDH1-mutant astrocytomas showing loss of nuclear ATRX were present in the donors. The samples were drawn from NOA16, a multicentre, single-arm, open-label phase I trial in Germany that tested a mutant IDH1 peptide vaccine in humans for the first time. Genomic DNA for TCRB sequencing was isolated from EDTA blood with the DNeasy Blood and Tissue Kit.

The sequencing here drew on PBMCs, taken from a glioma patient whose treatment included an IDH1 peptide vaccine. The sequence was collected from a man younger than 45 with glioma. Some clones in this sample may be carry-over from other donors' samples. The chain employs TRBV5-4 and TRBJ1-4; a confident D gene designation cannot be given. The nucleotide sequence is TGTGCCAGCAGCTTGGGGGGAACTAATGAAAAACTGTTTTTT. Its translation reads: CASSLGGTNEKLFF.